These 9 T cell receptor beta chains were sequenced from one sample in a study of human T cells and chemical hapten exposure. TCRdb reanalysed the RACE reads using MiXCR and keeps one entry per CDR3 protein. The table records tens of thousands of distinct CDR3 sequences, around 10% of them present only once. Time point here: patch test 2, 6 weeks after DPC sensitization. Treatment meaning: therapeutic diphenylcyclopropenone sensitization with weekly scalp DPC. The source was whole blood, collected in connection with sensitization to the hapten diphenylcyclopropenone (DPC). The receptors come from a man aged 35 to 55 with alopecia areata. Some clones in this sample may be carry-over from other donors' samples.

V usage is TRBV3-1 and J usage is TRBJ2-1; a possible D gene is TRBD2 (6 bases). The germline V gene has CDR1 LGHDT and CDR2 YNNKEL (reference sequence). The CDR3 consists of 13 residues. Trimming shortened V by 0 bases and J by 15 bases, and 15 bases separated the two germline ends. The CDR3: CASSQEGSGVRFF. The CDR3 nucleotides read TGTGCCAGCAGCCAAGAAGGGTCGGGAGTTCGGTTCTTC.

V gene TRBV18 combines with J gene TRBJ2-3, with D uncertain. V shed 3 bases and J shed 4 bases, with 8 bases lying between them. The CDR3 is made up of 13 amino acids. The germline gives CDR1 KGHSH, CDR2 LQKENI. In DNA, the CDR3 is TGTGCCAGCTCACCGGTCGAAGCAGATACGCAGTATTTT. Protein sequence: CASSPVEADTQYF.

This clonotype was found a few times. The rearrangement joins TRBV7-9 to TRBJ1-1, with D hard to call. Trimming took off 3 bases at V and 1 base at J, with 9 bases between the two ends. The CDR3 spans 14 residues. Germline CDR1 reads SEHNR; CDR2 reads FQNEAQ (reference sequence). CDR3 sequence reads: CASSFRQTNTEAFF. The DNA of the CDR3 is TGTGCCAGCAGCTTCCGGCAGACGAACACTGAAGCTTTCTTT.

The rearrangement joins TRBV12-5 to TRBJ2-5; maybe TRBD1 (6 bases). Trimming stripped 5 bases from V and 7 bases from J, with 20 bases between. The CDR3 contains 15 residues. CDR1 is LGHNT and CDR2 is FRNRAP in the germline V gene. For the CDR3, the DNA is TGTGCTAGTGGTCCAGAAGGCAGGGGAGACGCGACCCAGTACTTC. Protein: CASGPEGRGDATQYF.

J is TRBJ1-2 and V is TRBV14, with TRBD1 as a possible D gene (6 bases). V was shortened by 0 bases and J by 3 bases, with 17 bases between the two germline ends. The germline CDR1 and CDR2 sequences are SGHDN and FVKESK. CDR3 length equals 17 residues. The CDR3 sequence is CASSQESQGQAYYGYTF. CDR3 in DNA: TGTGCCAGCAGCCAAGAGTCTCAGGGGCAGGCGTACTATGGCTACACCTTC.

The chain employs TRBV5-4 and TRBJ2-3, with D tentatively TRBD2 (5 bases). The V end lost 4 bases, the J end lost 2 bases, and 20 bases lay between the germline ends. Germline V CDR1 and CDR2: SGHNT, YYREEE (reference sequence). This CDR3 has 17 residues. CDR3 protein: CASSPPGDYLHTDTQYF. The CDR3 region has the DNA TGTGCCAGCAGCCCTCCTGGCGACTATCTTCACACAGATACGCAGTATTTT.

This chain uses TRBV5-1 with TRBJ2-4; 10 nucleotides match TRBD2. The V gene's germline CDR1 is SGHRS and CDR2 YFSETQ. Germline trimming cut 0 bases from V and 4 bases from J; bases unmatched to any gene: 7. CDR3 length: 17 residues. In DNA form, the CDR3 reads TGCGCCAGCAGCTTGGCAAGCCTAGCGGGAGCTAAAAACATTCAGTACTTC. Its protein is CASSLASLAGAKNIQYF.

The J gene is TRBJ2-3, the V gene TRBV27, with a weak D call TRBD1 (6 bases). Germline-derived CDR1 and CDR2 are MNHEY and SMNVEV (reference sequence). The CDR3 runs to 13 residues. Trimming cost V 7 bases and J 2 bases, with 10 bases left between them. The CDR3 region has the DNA TGTGCCAGCACCAGGACAGACACAGATACGCAGTATTTT. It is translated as CASTRTDTDTQYF.

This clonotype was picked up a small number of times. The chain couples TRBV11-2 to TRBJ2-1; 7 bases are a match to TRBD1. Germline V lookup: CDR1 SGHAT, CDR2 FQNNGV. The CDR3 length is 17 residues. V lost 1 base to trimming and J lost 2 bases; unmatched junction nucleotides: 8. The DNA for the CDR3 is TGTGCCAGCAGCTTAGGACAGACAGGGTCAACCTACAATGAGCAGTTCTTC. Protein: CASSLGQTGSTYNEQFF. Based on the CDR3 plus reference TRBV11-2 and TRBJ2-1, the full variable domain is EAGVAQSPRYKIIEKRQSVAFWCNPISGHATLYWYQQILGQGPKLLIQFQNNGVVDDSQLPKDRFSAERLKGVDSTLKIQPAKLEDSAVYLCASSLGQTGSTYNEQFFGPGTRLTVL.